The source of this TCR beta chain is a study of cytomegalovirus exposure and HLA in healthy donors. The V gene's germline CDR1 is MNHNY and CDR2 SVGAGI (reference sequence). Trimming left V 7 bases short and J 4 bases short, with 17 bases between. The length of the CDR3 is 15 residues. It was with 60 Vbeta and 13 Jbeta primers that the PCR ran. Assay used: immunoSEQ multiplex PCR; TCRdb lists only in-frame clones, some missing. The table includes around 110,000 clones, approximately 85% detected once. The sequencing input was PBMCs. The clonotype was recovered from a man aged 50 to 59 in good health and CMV-seronegative. The rearrangement joins TRBV6-6 to TRBJ1-5; D remains ambiguous. In DNA, the CDR3 is TGTGCCAGCACCCCCTGGGAGCCGAGTAATCAGCCCCAGCATTTT. Encoded protein: CASTPWEPSNQPQHF.